This T cell receptor beta chain is drawn from a study of blood T cell repertoires in COVID-19. Across the whole study: In each case, the material was cDNA or gDNA derived from T cells, B-cell-depleted T cells, or PBMCs.

V lost 5 bases and J lost 8; bases outside the gene matches: 6. The CDR3 contains 15 residues. Germline values: CDR1 MNHNY, CDR2 SVGAGI (reference sequence). Sequencing used immunoSEQ multiplex PCR; TCRdb keeps in-frame clones, though not all of them. The sample yields approximately 71,000 clones, roughly 82% seen once. This clone has more than one count but fewer than ten. The chain joins TRBV6-6 to TRBJ1-6; 10 bases map to TRBD1. This TCR derives from a woman of 80 years or more with acute or convalescent COVID-19. Sequencing used peripheral blood. The CDR3 DNA sequence: TGTGCCAGCAGTCTCTCCGGGACAGGGGATTCACCCCTCCACTTT. Protein sequence: CASSLSGTGDSPLHF.